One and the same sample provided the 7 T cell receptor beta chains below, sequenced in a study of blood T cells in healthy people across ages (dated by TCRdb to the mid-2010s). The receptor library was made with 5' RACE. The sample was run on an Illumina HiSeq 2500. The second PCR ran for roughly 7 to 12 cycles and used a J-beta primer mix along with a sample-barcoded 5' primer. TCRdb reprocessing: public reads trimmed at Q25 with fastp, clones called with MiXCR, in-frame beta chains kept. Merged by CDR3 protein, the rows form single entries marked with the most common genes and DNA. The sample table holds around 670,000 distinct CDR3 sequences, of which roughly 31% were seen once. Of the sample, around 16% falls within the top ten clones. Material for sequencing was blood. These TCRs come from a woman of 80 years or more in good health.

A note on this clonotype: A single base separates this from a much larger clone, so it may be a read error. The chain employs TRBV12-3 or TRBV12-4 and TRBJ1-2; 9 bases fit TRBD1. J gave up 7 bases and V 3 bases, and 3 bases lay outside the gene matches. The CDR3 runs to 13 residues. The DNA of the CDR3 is TGTGCCAGCAGTTTCGGACAGGGGTTTGGCTACACCTTC. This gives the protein CASSFGQGFGYTF.

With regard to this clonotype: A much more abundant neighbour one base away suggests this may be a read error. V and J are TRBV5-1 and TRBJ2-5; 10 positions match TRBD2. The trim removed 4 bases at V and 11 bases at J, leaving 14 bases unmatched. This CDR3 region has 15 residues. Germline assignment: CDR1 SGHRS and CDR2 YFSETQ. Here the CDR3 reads CASSDPSGGYNEQYF. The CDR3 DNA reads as TGCGCCAGCAGCGATCCTAGCGGGGGTTACAATGAGCAGTACTTC.

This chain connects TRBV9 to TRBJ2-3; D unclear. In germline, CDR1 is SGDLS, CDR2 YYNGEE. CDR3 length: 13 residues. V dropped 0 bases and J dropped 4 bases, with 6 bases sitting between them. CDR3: CASSVEGPDTQYF. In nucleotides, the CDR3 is TGTGCCAGCAGCGTAGAAGGGCCAGATACGCAGTATTTT.

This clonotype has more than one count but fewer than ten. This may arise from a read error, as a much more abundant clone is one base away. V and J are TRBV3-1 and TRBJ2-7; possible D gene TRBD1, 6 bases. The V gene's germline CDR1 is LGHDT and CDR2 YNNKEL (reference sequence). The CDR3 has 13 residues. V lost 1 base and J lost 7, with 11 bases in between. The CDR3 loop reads CASSQAGGNEQYF. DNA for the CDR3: TGTGCCAGCAGCCAAGCTGGGGGCAATGAGCAGTACTTC.

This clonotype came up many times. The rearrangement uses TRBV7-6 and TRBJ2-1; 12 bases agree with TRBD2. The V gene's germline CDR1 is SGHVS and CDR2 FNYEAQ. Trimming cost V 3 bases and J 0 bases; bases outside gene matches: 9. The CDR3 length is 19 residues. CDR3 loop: CASSLTSGGSFSSYNEQFF. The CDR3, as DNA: TGTGCCAGCAGCTTGACTAGCGGGGGCTCTTTTTCCTCCTACAATGAGCAGTTCTTC. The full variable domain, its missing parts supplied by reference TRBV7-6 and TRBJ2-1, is GAGVSQSPRYKVTKRGQDVALRCDPISGHVSLYWYRQALGQGPEFLTYFNYEAQQDKSGLPNDRFSAERPEGSISTLTIQRTEQRDSAMYRCASSLTSGGSFSSYNEQFFGPGTRLTVL.

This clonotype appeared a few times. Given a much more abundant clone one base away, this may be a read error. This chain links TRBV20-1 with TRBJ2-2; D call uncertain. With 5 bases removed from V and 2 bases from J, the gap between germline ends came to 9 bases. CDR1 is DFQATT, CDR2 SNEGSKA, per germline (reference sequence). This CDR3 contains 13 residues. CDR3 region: CSAWGVNTGELFF. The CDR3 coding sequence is TGCAGTGCTTGGGGTGTTAACACCGGGGAGCTGTTTTTT.

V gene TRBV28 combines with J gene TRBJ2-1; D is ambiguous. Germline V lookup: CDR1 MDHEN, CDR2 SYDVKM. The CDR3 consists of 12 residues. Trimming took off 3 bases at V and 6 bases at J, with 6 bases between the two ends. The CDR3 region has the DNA TGTGCCAGCAGTTTTCAGTTCAATGAGCAGTTCTTC. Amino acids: CASSFQFNEQFF.